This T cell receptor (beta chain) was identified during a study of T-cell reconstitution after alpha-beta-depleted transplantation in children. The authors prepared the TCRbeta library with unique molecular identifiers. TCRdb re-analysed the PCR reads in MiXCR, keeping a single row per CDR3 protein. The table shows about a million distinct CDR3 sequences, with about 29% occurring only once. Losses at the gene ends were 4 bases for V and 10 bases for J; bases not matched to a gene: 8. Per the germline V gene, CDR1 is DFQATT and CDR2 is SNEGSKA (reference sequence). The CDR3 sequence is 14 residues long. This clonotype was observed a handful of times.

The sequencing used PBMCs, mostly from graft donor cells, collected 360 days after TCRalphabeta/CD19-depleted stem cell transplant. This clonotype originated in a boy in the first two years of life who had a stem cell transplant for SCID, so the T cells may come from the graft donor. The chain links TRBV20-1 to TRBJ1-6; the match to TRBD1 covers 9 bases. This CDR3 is CSATSDRGKSPLHF. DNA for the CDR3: TGCAGTGCTACCTCCGACAGGGGGAAGTCACCCCTCCACTTT.